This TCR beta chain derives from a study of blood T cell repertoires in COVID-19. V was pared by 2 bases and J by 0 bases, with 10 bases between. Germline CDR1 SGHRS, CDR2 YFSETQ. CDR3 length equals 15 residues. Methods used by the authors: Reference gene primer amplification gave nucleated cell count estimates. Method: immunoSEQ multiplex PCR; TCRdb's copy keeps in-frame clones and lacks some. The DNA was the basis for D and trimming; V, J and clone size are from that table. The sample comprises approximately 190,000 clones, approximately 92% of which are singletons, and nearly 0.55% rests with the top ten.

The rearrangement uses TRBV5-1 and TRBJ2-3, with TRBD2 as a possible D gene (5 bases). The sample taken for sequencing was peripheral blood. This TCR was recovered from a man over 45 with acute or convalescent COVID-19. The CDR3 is CASSLAETSTDTQYF. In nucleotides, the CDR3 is TGCGCCAGCAGCTTAGCGGAGACTAGCACAGATACGCAGTATTTT.